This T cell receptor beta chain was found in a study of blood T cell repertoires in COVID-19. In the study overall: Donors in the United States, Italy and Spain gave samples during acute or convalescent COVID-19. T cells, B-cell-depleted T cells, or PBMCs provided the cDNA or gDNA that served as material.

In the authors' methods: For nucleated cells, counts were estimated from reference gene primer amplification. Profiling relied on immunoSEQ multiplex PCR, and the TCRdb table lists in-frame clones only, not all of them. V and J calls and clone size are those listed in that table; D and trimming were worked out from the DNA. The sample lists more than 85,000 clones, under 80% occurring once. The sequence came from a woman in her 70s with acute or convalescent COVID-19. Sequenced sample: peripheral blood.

The CDR3 sequence: CASSLFPITVETQYF. The CDR3 region has the DNA TGTGCCAGCAGCTTGTTTCCGATCACAGTAGAGACCCAGTACTTC. The rearrangement uses TRBV5-8 and TRBJ2-5; D is undetermined. V was trimmed by 1 base and J by 4 bases, leaving 14 bases between them. Germline V gene sequence: CDR1 SGHTS, CDR2 YDEGEE. The length of the CDR3 is 15 residues. The whole variable domain, filled in from reference TRBV5-8 and TRBJ2-5, reads EAGVTQSPTHLIKTRGQQATLRCSPISGHTSVYWYQQALGLGLQFLLWYDEGEERNRGNFPPRFSGRQFPNYSSELNVNALELEDSALYLCASSLFPITVETQYFGPGTRLLVL.